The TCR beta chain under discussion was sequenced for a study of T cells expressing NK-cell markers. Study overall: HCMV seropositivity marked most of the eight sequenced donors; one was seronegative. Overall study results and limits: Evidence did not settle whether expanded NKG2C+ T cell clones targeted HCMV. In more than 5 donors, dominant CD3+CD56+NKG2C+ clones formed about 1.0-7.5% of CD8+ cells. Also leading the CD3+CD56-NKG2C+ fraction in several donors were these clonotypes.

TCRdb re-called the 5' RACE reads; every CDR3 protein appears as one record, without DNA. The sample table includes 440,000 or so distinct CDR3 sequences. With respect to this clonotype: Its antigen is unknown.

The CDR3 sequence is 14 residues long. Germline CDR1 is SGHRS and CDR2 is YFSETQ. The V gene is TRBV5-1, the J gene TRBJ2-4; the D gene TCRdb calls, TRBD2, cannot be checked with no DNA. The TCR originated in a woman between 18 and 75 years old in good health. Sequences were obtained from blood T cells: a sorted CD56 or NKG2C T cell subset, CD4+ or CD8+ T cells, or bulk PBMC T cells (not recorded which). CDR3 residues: CASTASGLENIQYF.